The clone carrying this TCR beta chain was recorded at least ten times. Its cognate antigen is unknown. This specimen comes from a study of beta chain features in type 1 diabetes. Study-wide results and caveats: All four CD4+ subsets from Type 1 diabetes patients carried moderately but significantly shorter TCRB CDR3s.

Of the isolated RNA, all was reverse transcribed, and so the sequenced material was expressed TCRB transcripts. Assay used: immunoSEQ multiplex PCR; TCRdb lists only in-frame clones, some missing. The top ten hold about 1% of the sample, which has around 340,000 clones, roughly 8.8% seen once. The CDR3 is 11 amino acids. Germline CDR1 SNHLY, CDR2 FYNNEI. The V and J ends lost 4 bases and 5 bases respectively, with 3 bases between them. The rearrangement links TRBV2 to TRBJ2-1; D is unresolved. Sample: central memory CD4+ T cells from blood. The TCR comes from a man aged 25-40 years with type 1 diabetes. DNA of the CDR3: TGTGCCAGCAGTGGTCACAATGAGCAGTTCTTC. This gives the protein CASSGHNEQFF.